This T cell receptor beta chain stems from a study of response to subunit inactivated influenza vaccine. About this clonotype: The target antigen is unknown.

From the RT-PCR reads, TCRdb called clonotypes with MiXCR, one entry per CDR3 protein. The sample contains approximately 290,000 distinct CDR3 sequences, about 20% of which appear only once. This CDR3 region has 17 residues. Germline V CDR1 and CDR2: ENHRY, SYGVKD. V lost 6 bases and J 8 bases, leaving 23 bases between the germline ends. Points from the study as a whole: Authors suggested few new T cells are recruited by each seasonal influenza vaccination.

This rearrangement joins TRBV10-3 to TRBJ1-6; unclear D gene. This TCR was recovered from a man aged 50 to 75 who received an inactivated influenza vaccine. Sequences were derived from PBMCs from blood, sampled less than 22 months after vaccination. The CDR3 spells CAIRKAGGAFGDSPLHF. DNA for the CDR3: TGTGCCATCAGAAAAGCGGGCGGAGCCTTTGGCGATTCACCCCTCCACTTT.